The present entry profiles one T cell receptor beta chain with its context. No cognate antigen has been identified for it. No much larger clone is present one base from it, and per-base qualities are unavailable. The CDR3 sequence holds 14 residues, the cysteine and phenylalanine included. CDR3 DNA is the only sequence kept; it has 42 bases, read in frame from the first base. The CDR1 and CDR2 encoded by the germline V gene are SGHRS and YFSETQ. Trimming takes 1 base off V and 8 bases off J; junction bases not matched to a gene: 6. The CDR3 regions of human TCRbeta chains were subjected to immunosequencing. In the authors' own workflow: Repertoire TCRs were checked for matches against a reference library of SARS-CoV-2-specific TCRs that had been generated using the MIRA antigen-specificity platform. Breadth meant the fraction of unique TCRs that were SARS-CoV-2-associated, whereas depth meant the fraction of total T cells that were SARS-CoV-2-associated. Using the MIRA data, every spike-specific TCR was mapped to the spike region that the TCR reacted to and assigned to either a CD4 or a CD8 class. Log10-transformed breadth and depth values were compared by one-way ANOVA with Sidak's multiple comparisons tests. Not all clones reach the TCRdb copy of this immuneACCESS table, which keeps in-frame sequences only. Checked studies attribute under half of the gap to unresolved V genes and leave the rest unexplained. Clonal size and the V and J genes are those of that table, whereas D and trimming came from the DNA. This sample holds approximately 80,000 clones; over 75% were observed only once. 3.4% of the sample lies in the top ten.

The data were taken from a study of T cell responses to AZD1222 COVID-19 vaccine (dated by TCRdb to about 2021). The study in broad terms: TCR sequencing covered 230 or so trial participants: 200 to 220 given two doses of AZD1222 and some 25 given two doses of MenACWY control vaccine. Trial participants were enrolled into age subgroups of 18-55, 56-69 and 70-plus years, which contained about 150, 27 and 61 TCR-sequenced participants, respectively.

The label giving this sample's time point can be read as: about 28 days (+/-7) after the second vaccine dose. Because spike-specific TCR depth and breadth did not differ between the two schedules, AZD1222 recipients who got a second dose at roughly 4 weeks were pooled with those who got a second dose at roughly 12 weeks. Samples from vaccinated people were obtained from the UK trials COV001 and COV002, which included a single-blind randomized controlled phase 2/3 trial of AZD1222 (ChAdOx1 nCoV-19) in healthy adults. For TCRbeta chain sequencing, PBMC samples from trial participants were taken at day 0 and at day 28 after the second dose. Broad study findings and their caveats: Participants were mostly white British and included more females than males, and it was suggested by the authors that clonal diversity may have been underestimated. Conclusions about previously exposed vaccinees were limited because only six AZD1222 recipients were SARS-CoV-2 seropositive at baseline. Reportedly, almost half of the unique spike-specific TCRs recognized epitopes lying outside the regions that are mutated in the B.1.351 and B.1.1.7 variants. Vaccine-associated CD4 TCRs spanned the whole spike protein, with dominant responses in regions 160-218 and 743-854. In the small 56-69-year group, the increase in depth fell short of significance, most likely because of low power. Because no day 14 peak-response samples were available, repertoires were characterized only after the peak T cell response. A significant rise in spike-specific TCR breadth and depth was observed after two AZD1222 doses relative to day 0 and relative to MenACWY recipients.

This TCR derives from an adult who received the AZD1222 COVID-19 vaccine. Rearrangement joined TRBV5-1 to TRBJ2-1; TRBD2 matches 7 bases in the middle. The sample in question was peripheral blood, obtained 28 days after the second AZD1222 dose. The base sequence is TGCGCCAGCAGCTTGTACGGCGGGAGCGATGAGCAGTTCTTC. This sequence encodes CASSLYGGSDEQFF.